This paragraph reports one T cell receptor (beta chain). This entry comes from a study of T cell clonotyping in hematopoietic cell transplantation. Study summary: Blood collection times were about day -28 and days 30, 100, 180 posttransplant.

The CDR3 has 16 amino acids. CDR1 and CDR2 from the germline V gene are SGDLS and YYNGEE. The V gene end was trimmed by 4 bases and the J gene end by 3 bases; junction bases not matched to a gene: 9. Generated by immunoSEQ multiplex PCR, the TCRdb table keeps only in-frame clones and is missing some. The repertoire has 8,000 to 8,500 clones, 85% to 90% of them found once; the top ten carry 3.5% to 5%. The receptor's source is a male patient aged 55-69 years who had an allogeneic stem cell transplant from a related donor, so the T cells may come from the graft donor. Some clones in this sample may be carry-over from other donors' samples. The chain is built from TRBV9 and TRBJ2-3, with 9 positions matching TRBD2. Specimen: peripheral blood mononuclear cells, collected at the time of graft-versus-host disease after allogeneic stem cell transplant. The CDR3 loop is CASSIERGVWTDTQYF. Written as DNA, the CDR3 is TGTGCCAGCAGCATCGAGCGGGGGGTTTGGACAGATACGCAGTATTTT.